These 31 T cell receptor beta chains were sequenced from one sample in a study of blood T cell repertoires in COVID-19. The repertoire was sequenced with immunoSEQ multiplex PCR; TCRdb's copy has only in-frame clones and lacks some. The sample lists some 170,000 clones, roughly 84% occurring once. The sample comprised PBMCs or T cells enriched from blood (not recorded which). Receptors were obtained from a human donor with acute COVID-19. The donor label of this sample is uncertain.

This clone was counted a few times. The CDR3 sequence: CSVEEAGDRTDTQYF. The CDR3 bases are TGCAGCGTTGAAGAAGCGGGGGACCGCACAGATACGCAGTATTTT. The chain is built from TRBV29-1 and TRBJ2-3; the match to TRBD2 covers 8 bases. V was pared by 0 bases and J by 1 base, with 3 bases of the junction left unmatched. The length of the CDR3 is 15 residues. Germline V lookup: CDR1 SQVTM, CDR2 ANQGSEA.

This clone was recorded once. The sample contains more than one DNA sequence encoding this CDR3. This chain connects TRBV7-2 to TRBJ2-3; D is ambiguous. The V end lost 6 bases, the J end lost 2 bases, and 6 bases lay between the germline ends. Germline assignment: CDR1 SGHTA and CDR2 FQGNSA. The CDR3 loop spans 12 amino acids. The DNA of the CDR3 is TGTGCCAGCAGTTCTTACACAGATACGCAGTATTTT. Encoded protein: CASSSYTDTQYF.

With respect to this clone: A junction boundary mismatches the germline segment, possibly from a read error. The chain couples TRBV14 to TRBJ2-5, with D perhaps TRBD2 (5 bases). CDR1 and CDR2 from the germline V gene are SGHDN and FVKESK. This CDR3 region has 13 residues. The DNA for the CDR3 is TGTGCCAGCAGCCAAGGCCAGGAGGATCTCGGGGACTTC. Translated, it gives CASSQGQEDLGDF.

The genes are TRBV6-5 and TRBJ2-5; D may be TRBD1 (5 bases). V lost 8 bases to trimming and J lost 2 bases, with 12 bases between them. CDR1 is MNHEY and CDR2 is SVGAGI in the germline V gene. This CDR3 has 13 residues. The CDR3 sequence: CASGAWMQETQYF. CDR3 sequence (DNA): TGTGCCAGCGGGGCCTGGATGCAAGAGACCCAGTACTTC.

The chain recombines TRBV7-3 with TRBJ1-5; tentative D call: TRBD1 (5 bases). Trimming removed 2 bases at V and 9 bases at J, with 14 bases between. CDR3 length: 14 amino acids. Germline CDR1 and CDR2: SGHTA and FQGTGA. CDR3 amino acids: CASSLWGHLSPQHF. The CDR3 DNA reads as TGTGCCAGCAGCTTATGGGGCCACCTCTCGCCCCAGCATTTT.

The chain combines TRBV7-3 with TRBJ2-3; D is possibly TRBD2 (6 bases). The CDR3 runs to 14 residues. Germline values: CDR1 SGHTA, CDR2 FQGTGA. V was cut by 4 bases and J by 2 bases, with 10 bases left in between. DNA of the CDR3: TGTGCCAGCAGCTCGCCGGGGGACACAGATACGCAGTATTTT. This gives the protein CASSSPGDTDTQYF.

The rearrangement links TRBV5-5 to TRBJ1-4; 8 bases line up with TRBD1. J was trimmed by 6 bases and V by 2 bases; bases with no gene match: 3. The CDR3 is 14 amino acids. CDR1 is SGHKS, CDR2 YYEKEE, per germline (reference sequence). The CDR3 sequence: CASSLEQGDEKLFF. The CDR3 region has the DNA TGTGCCAGCAGCTTAGAACAGGGGGATGAAAAACTGTTTTTT.

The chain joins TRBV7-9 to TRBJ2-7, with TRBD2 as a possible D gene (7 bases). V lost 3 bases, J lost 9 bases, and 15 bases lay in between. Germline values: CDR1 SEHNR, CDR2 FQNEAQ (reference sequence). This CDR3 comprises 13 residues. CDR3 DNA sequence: TGTGCCAGCAGCTTGGATGAGGGGGGGACGCAGTACTTC. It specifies CASSLDEGGTQYF.

The CDR3 DNA sequence: TGTGCCATTGGGACTAGCGGGGTCAATGAGCAGTTCTTC. Protein product: CAIGTSGVNEQFF. The rearrangement links TRBV10-3 to TRBJ2-1; the match to TRBD2 covers 13 bases. Losses at the gene ends were 9 bases for V and 6 bases for J; bases not matched to a gene: 2. Per the germline V gene, CDR1 is ENHRY and CDR2 is SYGVKD. CDR3 size: 13 residues.

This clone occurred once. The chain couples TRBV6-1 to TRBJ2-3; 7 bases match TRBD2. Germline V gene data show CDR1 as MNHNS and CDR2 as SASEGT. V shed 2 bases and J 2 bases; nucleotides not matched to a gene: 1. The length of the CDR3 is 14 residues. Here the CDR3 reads CASSEQRDTDTQYF. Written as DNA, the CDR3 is TGTGCCAGCAGTGAACAGCGGGACACAGATACGCAGTATTTT.

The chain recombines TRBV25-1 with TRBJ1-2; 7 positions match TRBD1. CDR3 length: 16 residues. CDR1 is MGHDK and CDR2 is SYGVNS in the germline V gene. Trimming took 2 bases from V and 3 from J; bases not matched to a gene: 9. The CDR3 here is CASSEPTTGSDYGYTF. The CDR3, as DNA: TGTGCCAGCAGTGAACCTACGACAGGGAGTGACTATGGCTACACCTTC.

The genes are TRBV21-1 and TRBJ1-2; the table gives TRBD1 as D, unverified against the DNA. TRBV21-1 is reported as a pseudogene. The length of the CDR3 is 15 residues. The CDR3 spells CASSKAVGTEGFRTF. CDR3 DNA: TGTGCCAGCAGCAAAGCGGTAGGGACAGAGGGGTTTCGCACCTTC.

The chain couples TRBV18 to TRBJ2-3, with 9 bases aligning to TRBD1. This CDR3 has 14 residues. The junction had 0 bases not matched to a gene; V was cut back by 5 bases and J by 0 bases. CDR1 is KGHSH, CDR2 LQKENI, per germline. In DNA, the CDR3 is TGTGCCAGCTCAGGACAGGGGAGCACAGATACGCAGTATTTT. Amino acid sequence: CASSGQGSTDTQYF.

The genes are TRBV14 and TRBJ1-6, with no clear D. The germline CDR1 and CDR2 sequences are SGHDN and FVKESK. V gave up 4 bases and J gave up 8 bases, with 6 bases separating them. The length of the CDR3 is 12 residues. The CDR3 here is CASSRQDSPLHF. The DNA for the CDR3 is TGTGCCAGCAGCCGCCAGGATTCACCCCTCCACTTT. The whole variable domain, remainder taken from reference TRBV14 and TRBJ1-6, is EAGVTQFPSHSVIEKGQTVTLRCDPISGHDNLYWYRRVMGKEIKFLLHFVKESKQDESGMPNNRFLAERTGGTYSTLKVQPAELEDSGVYFCASSRQDSPLHFGNGTRLTVT.

CDR3 loop: CASSPPQGGTEAFF. CDR3 DNA: TGTGCCAGCAGCCCCCCACAGGGCGGCACTGAAGCTTTCTTT. The rearrangement joins TRBV13 to TRBJ1-1; D may be TRBD1 (6 bases). V lost 5 bases and J lost 4, with 14 bases in between. Germline values: CDR1 PRHDT, CDR2 FYEKMQ (reference sequence). The CDR3 covers 14 residues. Combining the CDR3 with reference TRBV13 and TRBJ1-1 gives the whole variable domain AAGVIQSPRHLIKEKRETATLKCYPIPRHDTVYWYQQGPGQDPQFLISFYEKMQSDKGSIPDRFSAQQFSDYHSELNMSSLELGDSALYFCASSPPQGGTEAFFGQGTRLTVV.

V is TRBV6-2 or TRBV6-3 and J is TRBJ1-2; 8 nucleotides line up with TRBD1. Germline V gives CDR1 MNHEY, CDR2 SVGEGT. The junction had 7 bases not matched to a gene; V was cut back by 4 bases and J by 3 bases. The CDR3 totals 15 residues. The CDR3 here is CASSSQGAADYGYTF. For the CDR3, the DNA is TGTGCCAGCAGTTCCCAGGGGGCAGCGGACTATGGCTACACCTTC.

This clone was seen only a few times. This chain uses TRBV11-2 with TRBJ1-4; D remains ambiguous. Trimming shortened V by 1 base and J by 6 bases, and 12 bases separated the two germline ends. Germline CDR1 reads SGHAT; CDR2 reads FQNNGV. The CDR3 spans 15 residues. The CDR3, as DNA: TGTGCCAGCAGCTTAGGTGGGCCGAGACATGAAAAACTGTTTTTT. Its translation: CASSLGGPRHEKLFF.

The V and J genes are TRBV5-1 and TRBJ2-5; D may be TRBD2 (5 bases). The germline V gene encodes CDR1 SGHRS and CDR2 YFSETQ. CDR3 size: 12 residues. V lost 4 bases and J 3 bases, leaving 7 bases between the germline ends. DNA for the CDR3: TGCGCCAGCAGCCAGAGGGAAGAGACCCAGTACTTC. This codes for CASSQREETQYF.

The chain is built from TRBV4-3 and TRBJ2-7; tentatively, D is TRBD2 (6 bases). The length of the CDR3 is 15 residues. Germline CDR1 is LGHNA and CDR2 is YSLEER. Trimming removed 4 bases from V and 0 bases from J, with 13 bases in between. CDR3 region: CASSPDYQSSYEQYF. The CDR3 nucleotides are TGCGCCAGCAGCCCGGACTACCAGAGCTCCTACGAGCAGTACTTC.

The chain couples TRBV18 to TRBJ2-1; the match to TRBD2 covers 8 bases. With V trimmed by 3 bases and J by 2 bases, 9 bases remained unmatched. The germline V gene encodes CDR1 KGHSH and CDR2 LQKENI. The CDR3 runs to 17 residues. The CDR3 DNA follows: TGTGCCAGCTCACCCATCGGGGGGGCCGACACCTACAATGAGCAGTTCTTC. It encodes CASSPIGGADTYNEQFF.

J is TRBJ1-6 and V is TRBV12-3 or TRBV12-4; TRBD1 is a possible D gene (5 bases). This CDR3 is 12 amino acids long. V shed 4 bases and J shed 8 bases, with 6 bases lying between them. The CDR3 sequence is CASSWGDSPLHF. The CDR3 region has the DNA TGTGCCAGCAGTTGGGGGGATTCACCCCTCCACTTT.

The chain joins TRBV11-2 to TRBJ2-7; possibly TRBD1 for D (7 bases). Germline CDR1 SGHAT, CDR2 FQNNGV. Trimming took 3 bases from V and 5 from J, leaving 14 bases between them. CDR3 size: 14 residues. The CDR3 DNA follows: TGTGCCAGCAGCTTTAGACAGGGAGGAGACGAGCAGTACTTC. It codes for CASSFRQGGDEQYF.

CDR3 in amino acids: CASSMGGWTDTQYF. The DNA for the CDR3 is TGTGCCAGCTCTATGGGGGGGTGGACAGATACGCAGTATTTT. The chain couples TRBV2 to TRBJ2-3, with 7 bases fitting TRBD2. V gave up 8 bases and J gave up 3 bases; unmatched junction bases: 8. The CDR3 has 14 residues. Germline CDR1 SNHLY, CDR2 FYNNEI.

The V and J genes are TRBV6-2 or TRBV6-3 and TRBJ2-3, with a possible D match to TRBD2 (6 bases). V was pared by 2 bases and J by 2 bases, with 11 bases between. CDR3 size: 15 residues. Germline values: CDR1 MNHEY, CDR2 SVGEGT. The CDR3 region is CASSYSPGDTDTQYF. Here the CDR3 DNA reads TGTGCCAGCAGTTACAGCCCGGGGGACACAGATACGCAGTATTTT.

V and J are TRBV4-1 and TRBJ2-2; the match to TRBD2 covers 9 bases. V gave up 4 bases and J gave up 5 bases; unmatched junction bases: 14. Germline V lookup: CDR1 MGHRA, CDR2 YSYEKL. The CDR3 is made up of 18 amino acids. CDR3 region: CASSPHLAQRGVTGELFF. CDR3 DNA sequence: TGCGCCAGCAGCCCCCATTTGGCCCAGCGGGGGGTAACCGGGGAGCTGTTTTTT.

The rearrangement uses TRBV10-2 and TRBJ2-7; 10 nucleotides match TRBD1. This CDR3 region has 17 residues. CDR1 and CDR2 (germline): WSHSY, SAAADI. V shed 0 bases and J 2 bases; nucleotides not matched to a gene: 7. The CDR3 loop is CASSESLPGTGAYEQYF. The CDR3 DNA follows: TGCGCCAGCAGTGAGTCGCTACCCGGGACAGGGGCCTACGAGCAGTACTTC.

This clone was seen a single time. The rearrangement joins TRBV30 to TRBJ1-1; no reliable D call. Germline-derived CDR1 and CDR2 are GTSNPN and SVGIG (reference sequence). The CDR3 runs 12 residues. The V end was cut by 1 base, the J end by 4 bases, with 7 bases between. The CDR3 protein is CAWSDSSTEAFF. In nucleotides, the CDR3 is TGTGCCTGGAGTGACAGTTCCACTGAAGCTTTCTTT.

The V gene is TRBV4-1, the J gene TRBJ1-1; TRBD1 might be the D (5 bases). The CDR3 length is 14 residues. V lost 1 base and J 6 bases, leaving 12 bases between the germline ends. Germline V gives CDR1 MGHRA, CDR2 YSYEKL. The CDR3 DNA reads TGCGCCAGCAGCCAAGTCCTTGGGGGGTCTGAAGCTTTCTTT. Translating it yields CASSQVLGGSEAFF.

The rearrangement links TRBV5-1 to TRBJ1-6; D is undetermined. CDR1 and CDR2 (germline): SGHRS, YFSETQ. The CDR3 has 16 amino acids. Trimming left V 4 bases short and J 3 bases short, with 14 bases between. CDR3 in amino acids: CASSRWPGNYNSPLHF. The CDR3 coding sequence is TGCGCCAGCAGCCGCTGGCCAGGAAACTATAATTCACCCCTCCACTTT.

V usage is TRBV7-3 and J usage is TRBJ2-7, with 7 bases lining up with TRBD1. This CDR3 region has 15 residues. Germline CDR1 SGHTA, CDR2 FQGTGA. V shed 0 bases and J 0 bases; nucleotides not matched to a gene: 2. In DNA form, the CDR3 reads TGTGCCAGCAGCTTAACGGGGACAGTCTCCTACGAGCAGTACTTC. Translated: CASSLTGTVSYEQYF.

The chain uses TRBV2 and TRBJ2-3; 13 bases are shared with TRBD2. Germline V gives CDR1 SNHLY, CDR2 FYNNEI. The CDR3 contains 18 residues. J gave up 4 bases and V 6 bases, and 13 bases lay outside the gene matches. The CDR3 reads CASSFRGGTSGASDTQYF. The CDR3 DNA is TGTGCCAGCAGCTTCAGGGGAGGGACTAGCGGGGCCTCAGATACGCAGTATTTT.